These 2 T cell receptor beta chains were sequenced from one sample in a study of blood T cell repertoires in COVID-19 (dated by TCRdb to the early 2020s). Preparation of the library involved the immunoSEQ multiplex PCR assay. TCRdb holds this immuneACCESS table with in-frame rearrangements only. Some clones are missing; in checked studies, unresolved V genes explain under half, and the rest has no known cause. The sample profile shows approximately 450,000 clones; around 89% of them were found once. Around 4.4% of the sample is held by the ten biggest clonotypes. Material: peripheral blood. The receptor source for this set is a woman aged 25 to 39 with acute or convalescent COVID-19.

The CDR3 DNA is TGTGCTAGTGGCCCTAATCAGCCCCAGCATTTT. Protein sequence: CASGPNQPQHF. The V gene is TRBV12-5, the J gene TRBJ1-5; D gene uncertain. The germline V gene encodes CDR1 LGHNT and CDR2 FRNRAP. This CDR3 contains 11 residues. V was clipped by 6 bases and J by 4 bases, with 4 bases between them. The full variable domain, in which reference TRBV12-5 and TRBJ1-5 provide the parts outside the CDR3, is DARVTQTPRHKVTEMGQEVTMRCQPILGHNTVFWYRQTMMQGLELLAYFRNRAPLDDSGMPKDRFSAEMPDATLATLKIQPSEPRDSAVYFCASGPNQPQHFGDGTRLSIL.

The CDR3 protein is CASSRRLAGSADTQYF. The CDR3 DNA sequence: TGTGCCAGCAGCCGCAGACTAGCGGGGAGTGCAGATACGCAGTATTTT. This sequence joins TRBV5-6 and TRBJ2-3; TRBD2 matches 11 bases. Per germline, CDR1 SGHDT and CDR2 YYEEEE. V lost 4 bases, J lost 4 bases, and 8 bases stayed unmatched. The CDR3 is 16 residues long.